This is a list of T cell receptor beta chains from one sample in a study of T cell changes during pregnancy in multiple sclerosis. Here immunoSEQ multiplex PCR was the method, and the copy in TCRdb shows in-frame clones only, minus some. The data contain 76,000 or so clones, over 85% of them singletons. This specimen was peripheral blood, taken in the second trimester of pregnancy. The receptor source for this set is a female donor in good health, enrolled as a control in a pregnancy study. CDR3s include the opening cysteine and the closing phenylalanine or tryptophan. The order of the fields is V gene, J gene, D gene, clone size, CDR3 DNA, CDR3 protein. The D gene is left open where the match is weak. Size is stated for part of the rows, as once, few or many counts, or as a class when the clone is expanded.

TRBV6-5	TRBJ2-1	TRBD1	once	TGTGCCAGCAGTCATCGACAGGGCTCTTACAATGAGCAGTTCTTC	CASSHRQGSYNEQFF
TRBV9	TRBJ1-3	TRBD1	.	TGTGCCAGCAGCGTCCGGGACAGCTCTGGAAACACCATATATTTT	CASSVRDSSGNTIYF
TRBV7-3	TRBJ1-2	.	.	TGTGCCAGCAGCTTAACCCCAGGAACTCCTCTGATAAACTATGGCTACACCTTC	CASSLTPGTPLINYGYTF
TRBV15	TRBJ1-2	TRBD1	once	TGTGCCACCGGGACAGGGGACGACTATGGCTACACCTTC	CATGTGDDYGYTF
TRBV5-1	TRBJ1-2	.	.	TGCGCCAGCAGCTTGACCGACAGGAGCTATGGCTACACCTTC	CASSLTDRSYGYTF
TRBV30	TRBJ2-7	.	.	TGTGCCTGGAGTGAACAGGGTAGGACCTACGAGCAGTACTTC	CAWSEQGRTYEQYF
TRBV5-8	TRBJ1-5	.	.	TGTGCCAGCAGCTCAACCAGGGATCAGCCCCAGCATTTT	CASSSTRDQPQHF
TRBV13	TRBJ2-1	.	.	TGTGCCAGCAGCCCCCAGACAGGATACAATGAGCAGTTCTTC	CASSPQTGYNEQFF
TRBV7-6	TRBJ2-7	.	.	TGTGCCAGCAGCTCCCGGGACATGAGCTACGAGCAGTACTTC	CASSSRDMSYEQYF
TRBV5-6	TRBJ2-5	.	.	TGTGCCAGCATAACCCGGGACCAAGAGACCCAGTACTTC	CASITRDQETQYF
TRBV6-6	TRBJ2-2	.	.	TGTGCCGCAAGGGGAACCACCGGGGAGCTGTTTTTT	CAARGTTGELFF
TRBV5-1	TRBJ1-2	.	.	TGCGCCAGTGGAGAAGATATCCCGGCTGGCTACACCTTC	CASGEDIPAGYTF
TRBV5-6	TRBJ1-1	.	once	TGTGCCAGCAGCTTGGTTAGTCCCATGAACACTGAAGCTTTCTTT	CASSLVSPMNTEAFF
TRBV4-3	TRBJ2-6	.	.	TGCGCCAGCAGCCAATCCCACGACAGTTCTGGGGCCAACGTCCTGACTTTC	CASSQSHDSSGANVLTF
TRBV4-1	TRBJ1-5	TRBD1	.	TGCGCCAGCAGCCAAGGTAAACTTCAGGGGGCCGGTCAGCCCCAGCATTTT	CASSQGKLQGAGQPQHF
TRBV7-3	TRBJ1-3	TRBD1	.	TGTGCCAGCAGCTTATGGGACAGTGAAACCATATATTTT	CASSLWDSETIYF
TRBV27	TRBJ1-1	TRBD1	.	TGTGCCAGCAGTCCGCCAGGGACAGGGAGATTGAACACTGAAGCTTTCTTT	CASSPPGTGRLNTEAFF
TRBV11-3	TRBJ1-1	TRBD1	.	TGTGCCAGCAGCTTAGGCCGGACAGGGGCGACTGAAGCTTTCTTT	CASSLGRTGATEAFF
TRBV29-1	TRBJ2-1	TRBD1	.	TGCAGCGTTGCCGGGACAGGGGGCTGGTGGGAGCAGTTCTTC	CSVAGTGGWWEQFF
TRBV7-9	TRBJ2-7	.	.	TGTGCCAGCAGCAAGCCCGACAGCTACGAGCAGTACTTC	CASSKPDSYEQYF
TRBV7-8	TRBJ2-4	.	.	TGTGCCAGCAGCTTAGCCTCCGGAGATTCTATAGCCAAAAACATTCAGTACTTC	CASSLASGDSIAKNIQYF
TRBV25-1	TRBJ1-2	.	.	TGTGCCAGTACCCAGGGGAACTATGGCTACACCTTC	CASTQGNYGYTF
TRBV7-9	TRBJ1-2	.	.	TGCTTCGCAGGGTCCAACTATGGCTACACCTTC	CFAGSNYGYTF
TRBV5-1	TRBJ1-1	.	few	TGCGCCAGCAGCTTTGGAGGGAACACTGAAGCTTTCTTT	CASSFGGNTEAFF
TRBV7-2	TRBJ1-1	.	.	TGTGCCAGCAGCTCATTACCCCCGGGGGAGAACACTGAAGCTTTCTTT	CASSSLPPGENTEAFF
TRBV2	TRBJ1-5	TRBD1	.	TGTGCCAGCAGTGAGGGAATAAGGGGACAGGGGACACTTCGAATGGGACAGCCCCAGCATTTT	CASSEGIRGQGTLRMGQPQHF
TRBV4-3	TRBJ2-1	.	.	TGCGCCAGCAGCCGACGCCGGGCCTACAATGAGCAGTTCTTC	CASSRRRAYNEQFF
TRBV13	TRBJ2-1	TRBD2	.	TGTGCCAGCAGCTTAAGACTAGCGGGAGGTAATGAGCAGTTCTTC	CASSLRLAGGNEQFF
TRBV25-1	TRBJ2-7	TRBD2	.	TGTGCCAGCAGAGATCAGGGAGGGTTCGGCGAGCAGTACTTC	CASRDQGGFGEQYF
TRBV30	TRBJ1-1	TRBD1	.	TGTGCCTGGAACCTGGGACAGGTGAACACTGAAGCTTTCTTT	CAWNLGQVNTEAFF
TRBV7-6	TRBJ1-1	TRBD1	.	TGTGCCAGCAGCCCTGGGACAGGCATGAACACTGAAGCTTTCTTT	CASSPGTGMNTEAFF
TRBV6-5	TRBJ2-7	.	.	TGTGCCAGCAGTAGGGGAGGCTCAGGCTCCTACGAGCAGTACTTC	CASSRGGSGSYEQYF
TRBV7-3	TRBJ2-2	.	.	TGTGCCAGCAGCTTGACTCTCACCGGGGAGCTGTTTTTT	CASSLTLTGELFF
TRBV27	TRBJ1-1	TRBD1	.	TGTGCCAGCAGTCGGACTCCGGGACAGATATTGAACACTGAAGCTTTCTTT	CASSRTPGQILNTEAFF
TRBV30	TRBJ2-7	.	once	TGTGCCTGGAGTTCTCCCAGGTCCTACGAGCAGTACTTC	CAWSSPRSYEQYF
TRBV7-2	TRBJ1-2	.	.	TGTGCCAGCAGCACCCAAGGGGGGGAGGGCTACACCTTC	CASSTQGGEGYTF
TRBV4-3	TRBJ1-5	.	.	TGCGCCAGCAGCCAAGTTAGGAGGGACCCTCAGCATTTT	CASSQVRRDPQHF
TRBV6-1	TRBJ2-3	TRBD2	.	TGTGCCAGCAGTGGGACTAGCGGGGGGGCAGATACGCAGTATTTT	CASSGTSGGADTQYF
TRBV7-9	TRBJ1-2	.	.	TGTGCCAGCAGCCTAGGCGGGTCGTGGATCTACACCTTC	CASSLGGSWIYTF
TRBV5-4	TRBJ1-1	.	.	TGTGCCAGCAGCCCCGACAGTTTCTCTACGTCTGAAGCTTTCTTT	CASSPDSFSTSEAFF
TRBV4-3	TRBJ2-5	TRBD2	.	TGCGCCAGCAGCAAGGGCGGGGGGTTCCGAGAGACCCAGTACTTC	CASSKGGGFRETQYF
TRBV5-6	TRBJ1-1	.	.	TGTGCCAGCAGCTTGTGGCGGTTGGGTACTGAAGCTTTCTTT	CASSLWRLGTEAFF
TRBV6-6	TRBJ2-5	TRBD2	.	TGTGCCAGCAGTGGGGGGGGGCAAGAGACCCAGTACTTC	CASSGGGQETQYF
TRBV19	TRBJ1-3	.	once	TGTGCCAGTAGTATAGTTGGCACTAGCCTTGGAAACACCATATATTTT	CASSIVGTSLGNTIYF
TRBV27	TRBJ2-1	.	.	TGTGCCAGCAGTTTATTCGAGAATGAGCAGTTCTTC	CASSLFENEQFF
TRBV21-1	TRBJ2-7	.	.	TGTGCCAGCAGCAACGGGACAGGGGGCGCGAGCTCCTACGAGCAGTACTTC	CASSNGTGGASSYEQYF
TRBV9	TRBJ1-2	.	.	TGTGCCAGCAGCGTAGGAGGTGCGGGCCCCACCTGGTATGGCTACACCTTC	CASSVGGAGPTWYGYTF